The 22 T cell receptor beta chains reported below all come from one sample, sequenced in a study of regulatory T cells in long-lasting Graves disease (dated by TCRdb to about 2021). The time point label on this specimen signifies: persistent/refractory GD, antithyroid drugs over 5 years with positive TRAb. RNA was extracted from PBMCs in TRIzol for both TCR sequencing and RNA sequencing. Library preparation employed multiplex PCR. Sequenced using an Illumina HiSeq 4000. TCR beta libraries were built with iRepertoire HTBI primers and Arm-PCR amplification of CDR3 regions. Starting from the raw public reads, TCRdb applied fastp trimming at Q25, assembled clones with MiXCR and retained in-frame beta chains. Rows with one shared CDR3 protein collapse into an entry with the most common genes and DNA. The table for this sample lists 500,000 to 700,000 distinct CDR3 sequences; 25% to 35% of them were counted only once. The ten most abundant clones make up under 55% of the sample.

The input for sequencing was peripheral blood mononuclear cells (PBMCs), taken when the disease was refractory, from a patient treated with antithyroid drugs. All receptors derive from a female donor with Graves disease.

This chain links TRBV5-5 with TRBJ2-7, with a possible D match to TRBD1 (5 bases). V was cut by 4 bases and J by 3 bases, with 11 bases left in between. The CDR3 contains 13 residues. Germline CDR1 is SGHKS and CDR2 is YYEKEE (reference sequence). CDR3 nucleotides: TGTGCCAGCAGCCTTACAGGATTCTACGAGCAGTACTTC. Translating gives CASSLTGFYEQYF.

This clonotype was counted a few times. The rearrangement joins TRBV10-3 to TRBJ1-3; no reliable D call. CDR1 and CDR2 (germline): ENHRY, SYGVKD. V lost 4 bases to trimming and J lost 0 bases, with 10 bases between them. The CDR3 totals 15 residues. The CDR3 region has the DNA TGTGCCATCAGTGGGGGTGACGCCTCTGGAAACACCATATATTTT. This encodes CAISGGDASGNTIYF.

The chain is built from TRBV20-1 and TRBJ2-7; 10 bases are shared with TRBD2. V trimming: 2 bases; J trimming: 2 bases; junction bases outside the gene matches: 15. The CDR3 contains 18 residues. Germline V lookup: CDR1 DFQATT, CDR2 SNEGSKA (reference sequence). The CDR3 coding sequence is TGCAGTGCTAGACCCCCTCCAGCTCTAGCGGGAGCAGCCTACGAGCAGTACTTC. It encodes CSARPPPALAGAAYEQYF.

There are a few counts of this clonotype. In DNA form, the CDR3 reads TGTGCCAGCAGTCGGGACTATAATAGCAATCAGCCCCAGCATTTT. Encoded protein: CASSRDYNSNQPQHF. V and J are TRBV5-5 and TRBJ1-5, with TRBD1 as a possible D gene (5 bases). Trimming left V 5 bases short and J 0 bases short, with 12 bases between. CDR1 and CDR2 (germline): SGHKS, YYEKEE (reference sequence). This CDR3 spans 15 amino acids. The variable domain in full, with the rest retrieved from reference TRBV5-5 and TRBJ1-5, is DAGVTQSPTHLIKTRGQQVTLRCSPISGHKSVSWYQQVLGQGPQFIFQYYEKEERGRGNFPDRFSARQFPNYSSELNVNALLLGDSALYLCASSRDYNSNQPQHFGDGTRLSIL.

This clonotype was observed a handful of times. This chain connects TRBV3-1 to TRBJ1-1; no reliable D call. CDR1 and CDR2 from the germline V gene are LGHDT and YNNKEL (reference sequence). V shed 0 bases and J shed 3 bases, with 11 bases lying between them. This CDR3 has 15 amino acids. The CDR3 DNA is TGTGCCAGCAGCCAAGATTCTGCCAGAGACACTGAAGCTTTCTTT. Translating gives CASSQDSARDTEAFF.

This clonotype was seen at least ten times. V and J are TRBV27 and TRBJ1-5, with D unclear. This CDR3 comprises 13 residues. The germline CDR1 and CDR2 sequences are MNHEY and SMNVEV (reference sequence). Trimming shortened V by 2 bases and J by 9 bases, and 11 bases separated the two germline ends. CDR3 region: CASSLVGGRPQHF. The CDR3 DNA reads as TGTGCCAGCAGTTTAGTGGGTGGTCGGCCCCAGCATTTT.

This clonotype has at least ten counts. V is TRBV2 and J is TRBJ2-2; 7 bases are a match to TRBD2. CDR1 is SNHLY and CDR2 is FYNNEI in the germline V gene. The junction had 4 bases not matched to a gene; V was cut back by 4 bases and J by 5 bases. The CDR3 runs 14 residues. The CDR3 here is CASSVWGGTGELFF. CDR3 in DNA: TGTGCCAGCAGTGTTTGGGGGGGGACCGGGGAGCTGTTTTTT.

There are many counts of this clonotype. The gene calls are TRBV9 and TRBJ1-2; D is perhaps TRBD1 (5 bases). In germline, CDR1 is SGDLS, CDR2 YYNGEE. V was shortened by 0 bases and J by 6 bases, with 9 bases between the two germline ends. The CDR3 sequence is 13 residues long. CDR3 protein: CASSVAQGHGYTF. In nucleotides, the CDR3 is TGTGCCAGCAGCGTAGCGCAGGGCCATGGCTACACCTTC.

This sequence joins TRBV11-2 and TRBJ2-7, with 14 bases aligning to TRBD2. J gave up 5 bases and V 1 base, and 7 bases lay outside the gene matches. Germline values: CDR1 SGHAT, CDR2 FQNNGV. This CDR3 is built from 17 residues. The CDR3 reads CASSLGGLAGARDEQYF. The CDR3 coding sequence is TGTGCCAGCAGCTTAGGGGGACTAGCGGGAGCGCGGGACGAGCAGTACTTC.

This clonotype was found a few times. The chain uses TRBV27 and TRBJ2-7, with TRBD2 matching over 9 bases. V lost 5 bases and J lost 3; bases outside the gene matches: 11. Germline-derived CDR1 and CDR2 are MNHEY and SMNVEV (reference sequence). The CDR3 spans 16 residues. CDR3 DNA sequence: TGTGCCAGCAGTCTGAAATTGGCTAGCGGGATCTACGAGCAGTACTTC. This sequence encodes CASSLKLASGIYEQYF.

This clonotype has only a few counts. The gene calls are TRBV28 and TRBJ1-1, with 9 positions matching TRBD1. V shed 7 bases and J 1 base; nucleotides not matched to a gene: 7. This CDR3 is 15 amino acids long. Germline CDR1 and CDR2: MDHEN and SYDVKM. The CDR3 loop is CASITGGRRNTEAFF. DNA of the CDR3: TGTGCCAGCATAACAGGGGGCAGAAGGAACACTGAAGCTTTCTTT.

This clonotype has a handful of counts. The rearrangement joins TRBV11-2 to TRBJ1-4; a weak D match, TRBD1 (5 bases). V was trimmed by 1 base and J by 3 bases, leaving 9 bases between them. Germline V gene lookup returns CDR1 SGHAT and CDR2 FQNNGV. The CDR3 spans 15 residues. The chain's CDR3 is CASSLAQGPNEKLFF. The CDR3 DNA reads as TGTGCCAGCAGCTTAGCCCAGGGACCTAATGAAAAACTGTTTTTT.

The chain carries TRBV19 and TRBJ2-5; 14 bases are shared with TRBD2. Trimming removed 7 bases from V and 4 bases from J; junction bases left unmatched: 8. Germline CDR1 and CDR2: LNHDA and SQIVND (reference sequence). CDR3 length equals 16 residues. The CDR3 region is CASTPGLAGAGETQYF. The CDR3 region has the DNA TGTGCCAGTACCCCGGGACTAGCGGGAGCGGGAGAGACCCAGTACTTC.

This clonotype was picked up one time. The genes are TRBV27 and TRBJ2-7; 10 bases match TRBD1. The CDR3 contains 16 residues. The ends lost 2 bases at V and 3 bases at J; junction bases unmatched: 7. Germline V gene data show CDR1 as MNHEY and CDR2 as SMNVEV (reference sequence). This CDR3 reads CASSLRAGQGFYEQYF. CDR3 DNA sequence: TGTGCCAGCAGTTTAAGGGCGGGACAGGGGTTCTACGAGCAGTACTTC.

For this clonotype: With a much larger clone just one base away, this may be a read error. The chain employs TRBV11-2 and TRBJ1-1; D remains unclear. The CDR3 spans 11 residues. Germline lookup yields CDR1 SGHAT and CDR2 FQNNGV. CDR3 bases: TGTGACAGCAGCTTAGGCGGGAAAGCTTTCTTT. Translating gives CDSSLGGKAFF.

V gene TRBV11-2 combines with J gene TRBJ2-3; tentatively, D is TRBD1 (5 bases). This CDR3 is 15 amino acids long. Trimming cost V 0 bases and J 2 bases, with 9 bases left between them. The germline gives CDR1 SGHAT, CDR2 FQNNGV. The CDR3 DNA reads as TGTGCCAGCAGCTTAGATGGCAGGGCCACAGATACGCAGTATTTT. Encoded protein: CASSLDGRATDTQYF.

This clonotype was detected ten times or more. This rearrangement joins TRBV28 to TRBJ1-1; the match to TRBD1 covers 10 bases. V lost 6 bases to trimming and J lost 5 bases; unmatched junction nucleotides: 3. The germline gives CDR1 MDHEN, CDR2 SYDVKM. The CDR3 is 13 residues long. The CDR3 region is CASRRTGGTEAFF. CDR3 nucleotides: TGTGCCAGCAGGCGGACAGGGGGTACTGAAGCTTTCTTT.

This clonotype was counted between two and nine times. CDR3 nucleotide sequence: TGTGCCAGCAGCTTAGTCTCGGGACTAGCGGGGGCAGGCTCCTACGAGCAGTACTTC. Translation gives CASSLVSGLAGAGSYEQYF. The chain combines TRBV11-2 with TRBJ2-7, with 14 bases that match TRBD2. Per the germline V gene, CDR1 is SGHAT and CDR2 is FQNNGV. V lost 1 base and J lost 0; bases outside the gene matches: 8. The CDR3 loop spans 19 amino acids.

The chain has TRBV7-6 and TRBJ2-3; 11 bases match TRBD2. This CDR3 has 16 amino acids. Looked up from germline, CDR1 is SGHVS and CDR2 is FNYEAQ. The trim removed 5 bases at V and 2 bases at J, leaving 6 bases unmatched. The CDR3 sequence is CASSIGTSGVTDTQYF. CDR3 DNA sequence: TGTGCCAGCAGCATCGGGACTAGCGGAGTCACAGATACGCAGTATTTT.

The DNA of the CDR3 is TGTGCCAGCAGCCAACGGAGGGCCATTAAGGAGACCCAGTACTTC. As protein: CASSQRRAIKETQYF. The chain carries TRBV3-1 and TRBJ2-5, with D possibly being TRBD2 (6 bases). The germline V and J ends were trimmed by 2 bases and 5 bases, with 15 bases remaining between them. Germline loops: CDR1 LGHDT, CDR2 YNNKEL (reference sequence). This CDR3 has 15 amino acids.

This clonotype was observed a few times. CDR3 protein: CASSLFSYPYQETQYF. In DNA, the CDR3 is TGTGCCAGCAGCTTATTTAGCTATCCGTACCAAGAGACCCAGTACTTC. The chain uses TRBV7-6 and TRBJ2-5; D is undetermined. Per germline, CDR1 SGHVS and CDR2 FNYEAQ. Trimming removed 2 bases at V and 0 bases at J, with 13 bases between. This CDR3 has 16 amino acids. Full variable domain (outside the CDR3, taken from reference TRBV7-6 and TRBJ2-5): GAGVSQSPRYKVTKRGQDVALRCDPISGHVSLYWYRQALGQGPEFLTYFNYEAQQDKSGLPNDRFSAERPEGSISTLTIQRTEQRDSAMYRCASSLFSYPYQETQYFGPGTRLLVL.

The V and J genes are TRBV4-1 and TRBJ2-7, with a tentative D call TRBD2 (7 bases). Per germline, CDR1 MGHRA and CDR2 YSYEKL. Trimming stripped 3 bases from V and 2 bases from J, with 14 bases between. This CDR3 has 15 residues. The CDR3 DNA is TGCGCCAGCAGCCATGGGGGGGGCGAGGCCTACGAGCAGTACTTC. This sequence encodes CASSHGGGEAYEQYF.